These 25 T cell receptor beta chains originate from one sample sequenced in a study of CD8 T cells in Susac syndrome. Reverse transcription used roughly 0.45 to 1 ug RNA and random hexamers. A single record per CDR3 protein comes from TCRdb applying MiXCR to the immunoSEQ multiplex PCR reads. The data contain roughly 100,000 distinct CDR3 sequences, approximately 96% of them singletons. Sequenced: CD8+ T cells from PBMCs. These receptors all stem from a human donor with Susac syndrome.

The rearrangement joins TRBV29-1 to TRBJ2-7; D is possibly TRBD1 (6 bases). V was clipped by 3 bases and J by 7 bases, with 10 bases between them. Germline V gene sequence: CDR1 SQVTM, CDR2 ANQGSEA. There are 11 residues in the CDR3. CDR3 sequence reads: CSVDDTGEQYF. As DNA, the CDR3 is TGCAGCGTTGATGACACAGGGGAGCAGTACTTC.

The CDR3 loop reads CASSLVGGHNQPQHF. The CDR3 region has the DNA TGTGCTAGTTCCTTGGTAGGGGGGCACAATCAGCCCCAGCATTTT. This chain joins TRBV28 and TRBJ1-5; D might be TRBD1 (6 bases). Germline CDR1 reads MDHEN; CDR2 reads SYDVKM. The CDR3 is made up of 15 amino acids.

The V and J genes are TRBV28 and TRBJ2-7; D perhaps matches TRBD1 (7 bases). V was clipped by 3 bases and J by 5 bases, with 14 bases between them. The CDR3 loop spans 14 amino acids. Germline V gene sequence: CDR1 MDHEN, CDR2 SYDVKM. In nucleotides, the CDR3 is TGTGCCAGCAGTTTCCGGAGGGGGCCAGACGAGCAGTACTTC. Protein: CASSFRRGPDEQYF.

The rearrangement uses TRBV5-1 and TRBJ1-1, with D possibly being TRBD1 (5 bases). This CDR3 has 16 residues. Germline V gene sequence: CDR1 SGHRS, CDR2 YFSETQ. Trimming shortened V by 4 bases and J by 6 bases, and 22 bases separated the two germline ends. CDR3 loop: CASSPGTASGGPEAFF. CDR3 nucleotides: TGCGCCAGCAGCCCGGGTACGGCTTCGGGGGGTCCTGAAGCTTTCTTT.

V usage is TRBV18 and J usage is TRBJ1-1; no clear D. The CDR3 extends over 15 amino acids. Germline assignment: CDR1 KGHSH and CDR2 LQKENI. The ends were cut back, 4 bases at V and 3 bases at J, with 15 bases in the middle. The DNA of the CDR3 is TGTGCCAGCTCACGGATAGAGTGGGGAGACACTGAAGCTTTCTTT. Its translation: CASSRIEWGDTEAFF.

The V gene is TRBV30, the J gene TRBJ1-2, with D perhaps matching TRBD1 (6 bases). The CDR3 contains 14 residues. V gave up 0 bases and J gave up 8 bases, with 16 bases separating them. Germline CDR1 is GTSNPN and CDR2 is SVGIG (reference sequence). CDR3 nucleotides: TGTGCCTGGAGTGTACGGCAGGGGTTTTGGGGCTACACCTTC. Protein sequence: CAWSVRQGFWGYTF.

Only a few counts were recorded for this clonotype. The V and J genes are TRBV11-2 and TRBJ2-3, with TRBD1 matching over 9 bases. Germline CDR1 reads SGHAT; CDR2 reads FQNNGV. V shed 0 bases and J 5 bases; nucleotides not matched to a gene: 9. The CDR3 covers 17 residues. CDR3 loop: CASSLENDRGKRDTQYF. The CDR3 nucleotides are TGTGCCAGCAGCTTAGAAAATGACAGGGGGAAGAGAGATACGCAGTATTTT.

The chain has TRBV20-1 and TRBJ2-1; 12 bases fit TRBD1. Germline V gene lookup returns CDR1 DFQATT and CDR2 SNEGSKA (reference sequence). CDR3 length: 15 residues. The V segment lost 3 bases and the J segment 12 bases; nucleotides outside the gene matches: 12. CDR3 in DNA: TGCAGTGCTAGCGTAGGAGGGACAGGGGGCCCCCTGCAGTTCTTC. Its translation: CSASVGGTGGPLQFF.

The chain is built from TRBV20-1 and TRBJ2-7, with a tentative D call TRBD1 (6 bases). CDR3 length equals 14 residues. CDR1 and CDR2 from the germline V gene are DFQATT and SNEGSKA (reference sequence). Trimming stripped 2 bases from V and 3 bases from J, with 14 bases between. The CDR3 DNA is TGCAGTGCTAGATCCGAACAGGGATTCTACGAGCAGTACTTC. This codes for CSARSEQGFYEQYF.

This chain uses TRBV27 with TRBJ1-3; unclear D gene. Germline CDR1 and CDR2: MNHEY and SMNVEV (reference sequence). V lost 6 bases, J lost 9 bases, and 18 bases lay in between. CDR3 size: 14 residues. The CDR3 protein is CASSPDPSGFTIYF. The DNA of the CDR3 is TGTGCCAGCAGCCCGGACCCCAGTGGTTTCACCATATATTTT.

V usage is TRBV20-1 and J usage is TRBJ2-7, with 10 bases identical to TRBD2. CDR1 is DFQATT and CDR2 is SNEGSKA in the germline V gene (reference sequence). CDR3 length equals 14 residues. Unmatched junction bases numbered 5, after V lost 1 base and J lost 5 bases. For the CDR3, the DNA is TGCAGTGCTAGAGTCCGGCTAGCGGGGGACGAGCAGTACTTC. This sequence encodes CSARVRLAGDEQYF.

This chain connects TRBV28 to TRBJ2-5; 7 nucleotides line up with TRBD1. The V and J ends lost 5 bases and 2 bases, in that order; junction bases with no gene match: 17. This CDR3 has 18 residues. CDR1 and CDR2 (germline): MDHEN, SYDVKM. The chain's CDR3 is CASSTLEQGTGRQETQYF. The CDR3 nucleotides read TGTGCCAGCAGTACCTTAGAACAGGGGACGGGTAGGCAAGAGACCCAGTACTTC.

V usage is TRBV5-1 and J usage is TRBJ1-6; D not certain. This CDR3 comprises 17 residues. V lost 4 bases and J lost 7, with 21 bases in between. Germline-derived CDR1 and CDR2 are SGHRS and YFSETQ. CDR3 in amino acids: CASSPILTPFQNSPLHF. DNA for the CDR3: TGCGCCAGCAGCCCAATCTTGACACCCTTCCAGAATTCACCCCTCCACTTT.

The rearrangement joins TRBV20-1 to TRBJ1-2, with D hard to call. Germline V gene data show CDR1 as DFQATT and CDR2 as SNEGSKA (reference sequence). The V end was cut by 0 bases, the J end by 8 bases, with 16 bases between. The CDR3 loop spans 14 amino acids. CDR3 amino acids: CSAREGLALGGYTF. The CDR3 DNA follows: TGCAGTGCTAGAGAGGGCCTGGCCCTTGGGGGCTACACCTTC.

V and J are TRBV21-1 and TRBJ2-1; the table's D call of TRBD2 was not tested on the DNA. TRBV21-1 corresponds to a pseudogene. CDR3 length: 15 residues. CDR3 region: CASNGSAGGDNEQFF. The CDR3 bases are TGTGCCAGCAATGGGTCAGCGGGGGGGGACAATGAGCAGTTCTTC.

The chain couples TRBV6-2 or TRBV6-3 to TRBJ2-5; D ambiguous. The CDR3 extends over 11 amino acids. The germline V gene has CDR1 MNHEY and CDR2 SVGEGT. Trimming took off 3 bases at V and 4 bases at J, with 3 bases between the two ends. CDR3 loop: CASSYSETQYF. For the CDR3, the DNA is TGTGCCAGCAGTTATTCAGAGACCCAGTACTTC.

The rearrangement uses TRBV6-2 or TRBV6-3 and TRBJ1-2; D remains ambiguous. Trimming removed 3 bases from V and 3 bases from J, with 8 bases in between. CDR3 length: 13 residues. Germline assignment: CDR1 MNHEY and CDR2 SVGEGT. The CDR3 reads CASSYFTDYGYTF. The CDR3 DNA is TGTGCCAGCAGTTATTTCACAGACTATGGCTACACCTTC.

This clonotype has only one observation. V gene TRBV28 combines with J gene TRBJ1-1; perhaps TRBD1 as D (5 bases). V gave up 5 bases and J gave up 6 bases, with 19 bases separating them. The CDR3 covers 15 residues. CDR1 is MDHEN and CDR2 is SYDVKM in the germline V gene. CDR3 sequence reads: CASSPPGRALAEAFF. The DNA of the CDR3 is TGTGCCAGCAGTCCACCCGGCAGGGCTTTGGCTGAAGCTTTCTTT.

This chain links TRBV30 with TRBJ2-3; a weak D match, TRBD2 (6 bases). The CDR3 loop spans 12 amino acids. In germline, CDR1 is GTSNPN, CDR2 SVGIG (reference sequence). V lost 6 bases and J 4 bases, leaving 11 bases between the germline ends. CDR3 sequence (DNA): TGTGCCTGCACCGGGGGAGCAGATACGCAGTATTTT. Encoded protein: CACTGGADTQYF.

The chain links TRBV7-9 to TRBJ2-7, with 8 bases lining up with TRBD1. The CDR3 spans 15 residues. Germline lookup yields CDR1 SEHNR and CDR2 FQNEAQ (reference sequence). V lost 5 bases to trimming and J lost 4 bases; unmatched junction nucleotides: 10. The CDR3 sequence is CASSPTGTGVYEQYF. The CDR3 DNA is TGTGCCAGCAGCCCTACCGGGACAGGAGTTTACGAGCAGTACTTC.

The V gene is TRBV20-1, the J gene TRBJ1-1; 7 bases are shared with TRBD1. With 0 bases clipped from V and 1 base from J, the junction kept 2 bases outside the gene matches. This CDR3 spans 14 amino acids. CDR1 is DFQATT, CDR2 SNEGSKA, per germline (reference sequence). The CDR3 DNA is TGCAGTGCTAGAGAAGACAGGGAGAACACTGAAGCTTTCTTT. The encoded protein is CSAREDRENTEAFF.

The chain links TRBV3-1 to TRBJ1-2; 8 bases are a match to TRBD1. From germline, CDR1 is LGHDT and CDR2 YNNKEL (reference sequence). The CDR3 runs to 14 residues. Losses at the gene ends were 4 bases for V and 8 bases for J; bases not matched to a gene: 9. The CDR3 nucleotides read TGTGCCAGCAGCCTGGACAGGGATTTTCGCGGCTACACCTTC. Translated, it gives CASSLDRDFRGYTF.

This chain uses TRBV7-6 with TRBJ2-5; D remains ambiguous. The CDR3 spans 12 residues. The germline CDR1 and CDR2 sequences are SGHVS and FNYEAQ. The V gene lost 5 bases and the J gene lost 5 bases, with 9 bases spanning the gap. CDR3: CASSRVRETQYF. The CDR3, as DNA: TGTGCCAGCAGCCGGGTTCGGGAGACCCAGTACTTC.

This rearrangement joins TRBV9 to TRBJ2-3; 9 bases fit TRBD2. The germline V gene has CDR1 SGDLS and CDR2 YYNGEE. Trimming removed 6 bases from V and 0 bases from J; junction bases left unmatched: 11. The CDR3 is 17 residues long. CDR3 DNA: TGTGCCAGCACTAGCGGGGTTCTCCCCTCTAGCACAGATACGCAGTATTTT. It codes for CASTSGVLPSSTDTQYF.

The J gene is TRBJ2-5, the V gene TRBV13, with D tentatively TRBD1 or TRBD2 (5 bases each). Trimming stripped 5 bases from V and 4 bases from J, with 17 bases between. Germline loops: CDR1 PRHDT, CDR2 FYEKMQ (reference sequence). This CDR3 is built from 15 residues. The CDR3 here is CASSRTGDGGETQYF. The CDR3 DNA reads TGTGCCAGCAGCCGTACTGGGGACGGTGGAGAGACCCAGTACTTC.